This T cell receptor (beta chain) appears in the sequencing data of a study of blood T cell repertoires in COVID-19. Across the study: Sites in the United States, Italy and Spain provided acute and convalescent COVID-19 samples. From T cells, B-cell-depleted T cells, or PBMCs came the material, which was cDNA or gDNA.

This CDR3 has 15 amino acids. Trimming left V 3 bases short and J 5 bases short, with 14 bases between. Germline CDR1 and CDR2: KGHSH and LQKENI. Repertoires were generated with immunoSEQ multiplex PCR, while TCRdb's copy carries only in-frame clones and drops some. The data contain about 200,000 clones, roughly 90% of them singletons. This TCR came from a woman between 35 and 50 years old with acute or convalescent COVID-19. The specimen sequenced was peripheral blood. The rearrangement uses TRBV18 and TRBJ2-1, with D tentatively TRBD1 (6 bases). The CDR3 coding sequence is TGTGCCAGCTCACCCGGACAGTCTAGAAACAATGAGCAGTTCTTC. It yields the protein CASSPGQSRNNEQFF.